This TCR beta chain stems from a study of OX40 agonist ivuxolimab in advanced cancers. Generated by immunoSEQ multiplex PCR, the TCRdb table keeps only in-frame clones and is missing some. This sample carries approximately 70,000 clones, approximately 88% of them seen once, and the ten largest clones take approximately 0.5%. Remarks on this clone: Its antigen is still unknown.

Findings and limits, study-wide: Low normalized T-cell clonal expansion was additionally recorded for some nonresponders. Patients who responded partially at 0.1-3.0 mg/kg showed clonal expansion ranking among the lowest.

The germline CDR1 and CDR2 sequences are MNHNY and SVGAGI (reference sequence). This CDR3 has 15 residues. The genes are TRBV6-6 and TRBJ2-5; 7 nucleotides line up with TRBD1. The J call may be in error: the DNA end matches TRBJ2-7 better. This TCR was recovered from an adult with an advanced solid tumor such as melanoma, head and neck, liver or kidney cancer. The specimen was CD4+ or CD8+ T cells sorted from blood, collected in a trial of the OX40 agonist ivuxolimab. The CDR3 reads CASSLNRDSSYEQYF. In DNA form, the CDR3 reads TGTGCCAGCAGCCTTAATCGGGACAGCTCCTACGAGCAGTACTTC.